This T cell receptor beta chain was observed in a study of T cells in narcolepsy. On the study more broadly: Healthy controls were enrolled alongside patients with narcolepsy type 1 or type 2. Whole-study results and caveats: Autoreactive HCRT-specific and TRIB2-specific clonotypes were marked in same-patient CSF-versus-blood CD4+ comparisons. Healthy controls reportedly lacked the autoreactive clonotypes serially found in patients' blood.

On this clone itself: What it recognizes is unknown.

The repertoire was sequenced with immunoSEQ multiplex PCR; TCRdb's copy has only in-frame clones and lacks some. The table shows more than 9,500 clones, with 90% to 95% occurring only once. The CDR3 runs to 13 residues. Trimming removed 2 bases at V and 5 bases at J, with 11 bases between. Germline CDR1 reads SGHNT; CDR2 reads YYREEE (reference sequence). The sample comprised CD45RA- memory CD4+ T cells from PBMCs. V and J are TRBV5-4 and TRBJ2-7; a possible D gene is TRBD2 (5 bases). The TCR sequence derives from a human donor with narcolepsy. The DNA of the CDR3 is TGTGCCAGCAGCTTCTCACGGCGGGACGAGCAGTACTTC. Translating gives CASSFSRRDEQYF.